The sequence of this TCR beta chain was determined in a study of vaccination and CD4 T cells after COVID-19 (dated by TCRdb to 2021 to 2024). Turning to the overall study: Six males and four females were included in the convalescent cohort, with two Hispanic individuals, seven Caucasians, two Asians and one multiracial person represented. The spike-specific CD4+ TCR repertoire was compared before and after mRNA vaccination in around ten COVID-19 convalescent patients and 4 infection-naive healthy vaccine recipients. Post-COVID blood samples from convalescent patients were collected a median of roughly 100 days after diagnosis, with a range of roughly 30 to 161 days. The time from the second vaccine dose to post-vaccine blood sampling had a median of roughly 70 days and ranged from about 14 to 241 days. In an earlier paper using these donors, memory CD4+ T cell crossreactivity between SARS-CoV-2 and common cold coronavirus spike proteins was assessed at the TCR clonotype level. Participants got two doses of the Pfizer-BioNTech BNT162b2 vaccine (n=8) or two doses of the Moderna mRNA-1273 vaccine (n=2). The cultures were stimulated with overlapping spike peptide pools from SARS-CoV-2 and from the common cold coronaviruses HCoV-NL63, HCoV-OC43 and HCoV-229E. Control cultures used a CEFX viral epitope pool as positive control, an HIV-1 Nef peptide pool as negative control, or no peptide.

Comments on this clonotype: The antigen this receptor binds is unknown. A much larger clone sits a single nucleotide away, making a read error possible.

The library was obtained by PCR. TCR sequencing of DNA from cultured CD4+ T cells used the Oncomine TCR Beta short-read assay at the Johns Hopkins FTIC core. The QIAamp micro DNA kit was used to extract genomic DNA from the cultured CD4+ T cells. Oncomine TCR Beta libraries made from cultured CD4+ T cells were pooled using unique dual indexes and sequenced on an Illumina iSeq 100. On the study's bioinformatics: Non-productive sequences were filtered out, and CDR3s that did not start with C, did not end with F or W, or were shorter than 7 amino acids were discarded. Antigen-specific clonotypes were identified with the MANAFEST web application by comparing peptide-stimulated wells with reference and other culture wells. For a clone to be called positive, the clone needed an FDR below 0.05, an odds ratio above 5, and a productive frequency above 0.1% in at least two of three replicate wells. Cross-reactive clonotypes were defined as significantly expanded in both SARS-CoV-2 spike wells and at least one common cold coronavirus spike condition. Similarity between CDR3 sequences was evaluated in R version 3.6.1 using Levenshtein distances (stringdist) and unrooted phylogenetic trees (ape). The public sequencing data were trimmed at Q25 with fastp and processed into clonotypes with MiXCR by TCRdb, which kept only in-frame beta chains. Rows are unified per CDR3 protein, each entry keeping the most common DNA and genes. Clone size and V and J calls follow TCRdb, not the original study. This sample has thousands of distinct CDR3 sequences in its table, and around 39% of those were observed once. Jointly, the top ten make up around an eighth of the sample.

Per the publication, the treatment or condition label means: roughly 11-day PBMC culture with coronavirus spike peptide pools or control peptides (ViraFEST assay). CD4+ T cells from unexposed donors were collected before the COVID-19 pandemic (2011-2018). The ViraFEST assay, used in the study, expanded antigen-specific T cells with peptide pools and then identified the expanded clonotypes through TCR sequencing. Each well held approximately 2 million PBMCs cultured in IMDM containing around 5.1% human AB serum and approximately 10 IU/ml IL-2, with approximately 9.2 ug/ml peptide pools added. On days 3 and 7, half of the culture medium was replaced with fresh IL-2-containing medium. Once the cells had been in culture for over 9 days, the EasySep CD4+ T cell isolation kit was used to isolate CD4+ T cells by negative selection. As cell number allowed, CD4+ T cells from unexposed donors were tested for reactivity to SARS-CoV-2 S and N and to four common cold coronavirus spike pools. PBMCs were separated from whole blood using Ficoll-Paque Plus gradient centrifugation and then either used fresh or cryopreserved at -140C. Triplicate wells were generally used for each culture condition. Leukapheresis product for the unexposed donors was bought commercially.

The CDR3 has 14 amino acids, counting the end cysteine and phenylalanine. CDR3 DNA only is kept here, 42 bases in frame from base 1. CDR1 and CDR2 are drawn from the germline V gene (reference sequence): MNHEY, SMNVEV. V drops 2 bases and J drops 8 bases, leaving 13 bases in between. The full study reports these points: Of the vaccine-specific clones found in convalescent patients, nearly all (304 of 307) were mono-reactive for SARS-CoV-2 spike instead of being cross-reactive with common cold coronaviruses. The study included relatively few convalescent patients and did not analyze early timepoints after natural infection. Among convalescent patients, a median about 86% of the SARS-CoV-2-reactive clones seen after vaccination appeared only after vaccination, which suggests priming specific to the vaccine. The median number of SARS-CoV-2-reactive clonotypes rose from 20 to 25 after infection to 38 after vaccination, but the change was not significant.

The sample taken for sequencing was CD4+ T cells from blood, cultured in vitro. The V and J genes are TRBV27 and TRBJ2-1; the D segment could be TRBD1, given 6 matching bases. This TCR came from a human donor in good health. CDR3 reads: CASSLHTGWDEQFF. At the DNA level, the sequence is TGTGCCAGCAGTTTACACACAGGGTGGGATGAGCAGTTCTTC.